This is a list of T cell receptor beta chains from one sample in a study of cytomegalovirus exposure and HLA in healthy donors. Measured with immunoSEQ multiplex PCR; TCRdb has only the in-frame clones, and not every one. The table includes about 180,000 clones, around 77% detected once. Sequencing was carried out using PBMCs. All receptors come from a man aged 55 to 69 in good health and CMV-seronegative. The CDR3 runs from the conserved cysteine through the conserved F or W. D genes are given only for firm matches. For some rows the clone size is stated as once, few or many, or as a class when expanded; others skip it.

clone_size d_call j_call v_call cdr3_aa cdr3_nt
. . TRBJ1-4 TRBV6-5 CASRGGGSGKLFF TGTGCCAGCCGGGGAGGGGGTTCTGGAAAACTGTTTTTT
. TRBD1 TRBJ2-1 TRBV5-4 CASSLAPGQGTNEQFF TGTGCCAGCAGCTTGGCCCCGGGACAGGGAACCAATGAGCAGTTCTTC
. . TRBJ1-1 TRBV29-1 CSVFGAGTEAFF TGCAGCGTTTTTGGAGCTGGGACTGAAGCTTTCTTT
. . TRBJ2-2 TRBV6-6 CASRALRQAHTGELFF TGTGCCAGCAGAGCTCTCCGACAGGCCCACACCGGGGAGCTGTTTTTT
. . TRBJ2-3 TRBV5-6 CASSLVAGDTDTQYF TGTGCCAGCAGCTTGGTTGCAGGGGACACAGATACGCAGTATTTT
. . TRBJ2-4 TRBV5-4 CASSLDGTYRAANIQYF TGTGCCAGCAGCTTGGATGGCACATACAGGGCCGCAAACATTCAGTACTTC
. . TRBJ2-3 TRBV6-1 CASSEWGRERSQYF TGTGCCAGCAGTGAGTGGGGAAGGGAGAGGTCGCAGTATTTT
few . TRBJ1-5 TRBV5-5 CASTLGGNQPQHF TGTGCCAGCACCCTGGGGGGTAATCAGCCCCAGCATTTT
once TRBD2 TRBJ2-1 TRBV14 CASSQIAGDSYNEQFF TGTGCCAGCAGCCAGATAGCGGGAGACTCCTACAATGAGCAGTTCTTC
. . TRBJ1-2 TRBV6-1 CASSDGQTFGGYTF TGTGCCAGCAGTGACGGACAGACCTTTGGGGGCTACACCTTC
. . TRBJ1-5 TRBV21-1 CASSRQGPQPQHF TGTGCCAGCAGCAGACAGGGTCCTCAGCCCCAGCATTTT
. TRBD2 TRBJ2-5 TRBV7-7 CASSTWTSGGPQETQYF TGTGCTAGCAGCACCTGGACTAGCGGGGGGCCACAAGAGACCCAGTACTTC
few . TRBJ2-3 TRBV14 CASSPFVGPTDTQYF TGTGCCAGCAGCCCTTTTGTTGGGCCCACAGATACGCAGTATTTT
. . TRBJ2-7 TRBV7-6 CASSPGGGRAGLYEQYF TGTGCCAGCAGCCCAGGGGGCGGGAGGGCAGGGTTGTACGAGCAGTACTTC
. TRBD1 TRBJ1-2 TRBV5-1 CASSPGTGKVGYTF TGCGCCAGCAGCCCAGGGACAGGGAAAGTAGGCTACACCTTC
. TRBD1 TRBJ2-7 TRBV15 CATSIDRGLYEQYF TGTGCCACCAGCATTGACAGGGGTCTCTACGAGCAGTACTTC
. . TRBJ2-7 TRBV7-2 CASSLGLSATYEQYF TGTGCCAGCAGCTTAGGTCTGTCAGCGACCTACGAGCAGTACTTC
. . TRBJ1-2 TRBV6-1 CASSEEQPYGYTF TGTGCCAGCAGTGAAGAACAGCCCTATGGCTACACCTTC
. . TRBJ2-3 TRBV2 CASSERSGRNTQYF TGTGCCAGCAGTGAAAGGTCGGGAAGGAATACGCAGTATTTT
. . TRBJ2-7 TRBV23-1 CASSQSPSSEQYF TGCGCCAGCAGTCAATCCCCATCCAGCGAGCAGTACTTC
few TRBD1 TRBJ1-4 TRBV10-1 CARPRDRNNEKLFF TGCGCTAGACCCCGGGACAGGAATAATGAAAAACTGTTTTTT
. . TRBJ2-5 TRBV10-3 CAISIGAEETQYF TGTGCCATCAGTATAGGGGCCGAAGAGACCCAGTACTTC
few . TRBJ1-3 TRBV7-6 CASSFQGSLGNTIYF TGTGCCAGCAGCTTCCAGGGATCCCTCGGAAACACCATATATTTT
. TRBD1 TRBJ1-3 TRBV9 CASSADRDGNTIYF TGTGCCAGCAGCGCGGACAGGGATGGAAACACCATATATTTT
. TRBD1 TRBJ2-2 TRBV10-3 CAIPGSRAGGANTGELFF TGTGCCATTCCAGGGAGCCGAGCAGGGGGCGCGAACACCGGGGAGCTGTTTTTT
. TRBD2 TRBJ2-3 TRBV5-1 CASSLGVSGRLSADTQYF TGCGCCAGCAGCTTGGGGGTTAGCGGGAGGCTGAGCGCAGATACGCAGTATTTT
. TRBD1 TRBJ2-6 TRBV19 CASSTYRGAGANVLTF TGTGCCAGTAGTACATACAGGGGTGCTGGGGCCAACGTCCTGACTTTC
. . TRBJ1-4 TRBV9 CASSARGSPRNEKLFF TGTGCCAGCAGCGCCAGAGGTTCACCGCGTAATGAAAAACTGTTTTTT
. TRBD1 TRBJ2-2 TRBV19 CASSTVGTGGSLSRELFF TGTGCCAGTAGTACCGTCGGGACAGGGGGTTCTCTATCCAGGGAGCTGTTTTTT
. . TRBJ2-1 TRBV5-4 CASSDGQSRDEQFF TGTGCCAGCAGCGACGGACAGTCAAGGGATGAGCAGTTCTTC
. TRBD1 TRBJ1-2 TRBV2 CASSPGQGNIYGYTF TGTGCCAGCAGTCCGGGACAGGGGAATATCTATGGCTACACCTTC
. TRBD2 TRBJ2-3 TRBV4-2 CASSQEWTSGSPSTDTQYF TGTGCCAGCAGCCAAGAATGGACTAGCGGAAGTCCTAGCACAGATACGCAGTATTTT
few . TRBJ1-2 TRBV5-6 CASSLLDSGYTF TGTGCCAGCAGCTTGCTTGACAGTGGCTACACCTTC
. . TRBJ1-1 TRBV7-9 CASSLGSGMNTEAFF TGTGCCAGCAGCTTAGGGTCAGGGATGAACACTGAAGCTTTCTTT
. . TRBJ2-7 TRBV5-1 CASSPLQGTYEQYF TGCGCCAGCAGCCCCCTACAGGGAACCTACGAGCAGTACTTC
. . TRBJ1-1 TRBV6-1 CANMDTDTEAFF TGTGCCAACATGGACACTGACACTGAAGCTTTCTTT
. . TRBJ1-2 TRBV14 CASSQGRDYGYTF TGTGCCAGCAGCCAAGGCAGGGACTATGGCTACACCTTC
. TRBD2 TRBJ2-5 TRBV7-2 CASSRTSGRARETQYF TGTGCCAGCAGCCGGACTAGCGGGAGGGCCCGGGAGACCCAGTACTTC
. TRBD1 TRBJ2-7 TRBV13 CASSEPGTGYEQYF TGTGCCAGCAGCGAACCCGGGACAGGGTACGAGCAGTACTTC
. . TRBJ2-7 TRBV30 CAWSVGRLRSSEQYF TGTGCCTGGAGTGTCGGCAGGCTCAGGTCTTCCGAGCAGTACTTC
. . TRBJ2-3 TRBV6-1 CASERAGDTQYF TGTGCCAGCGAGCGTGCGGGGGATACGCAGTATTTT
. . TRBJ1-5 TRBV28 CASSPAGGASQPQHF TGTGCCAGCAGCCCCGCGGGGGGGGCATCTCAGCCCCAGCATTTT
. . TRBJ2-6 TRBV9 CASSVVGGGSGANVLTF TGTGCCAGCAGCGTAGTAGGAGGTGGCTCTGGGGCCAACGTCCTGACTTTC
. . TRBJ1-1 TRBV23-1 CASSQPRGGLTEAFF TGCGCCAGCAGTCAACCCCGGGGAGGACTAACTGAAGCTTTCTTT
. TRBD1 TRBJ2-7 TRBV7-2 CASSLAWTGAQYEQYF TGTGCCAGCAGCTTAGCGTGGACAGGGGCCCAATACGAGCAGTACTTC
. TRBD1 TRBJ2-7 TRBV7-9 CASSFPDRGAYEQYF TGTGCCAGCAGCTTCCCCGACAGGGGCGCCTACGAGCAGTACTTC
. . TRBJ1-2 TRBV29-1 CSVENRQTYGYTF TGCAGCGTTGAAAACCGACAGACGTATGGCTACACCTTC
. . TRBJ2-7 TRBV28 CASSLGGTGTEQYF TGTGCCAGCAGTTTGGGAGGGACAGGAACCGAGCAGTACTTC